A selection of T cell receptor beta chains follows, all from one sample in a study of OX40 agonist ivuxolimab in advanced cancers. This table comes from immunoSEQ multiplex PCR, and its TCRdb copy is limited to in-frame clones, with some not included. The sample yields some 86,000 clones, about 83% seen once. The specimen comprised CD4+ or CD8+ T cells sorted from blood, sampled in a trial of the OX40 agonist ivuxolimab. These receptors were taken from an adult with an advanced solid tumor such as melanoma, head and neck, liver or kidney cancer. Each CDR3 is given with its conserved first and last residue. D genes are given only for firm matches. Size tells how often a clone was seen (once, few, many) or the class of an expanded clone, and some rows leave it out.

size	D	J	V	CDR3	DNA
once	.	TRBJ2-1	TRBV5-1	CASRSQARNEQFF	TGCGCCAGCAGATCTCAAGCTCGCAATGAGCAGTTCTTC
.	.	TRBJ2-7	TRBV5-1	CASSLRTNGTRTYEQYF	TGCGCCAGCAGCTTAAGGACTAACGGGACCCGGACTTACGAGCAGTACTTC
few	.	TRBJ2-2	TRBV9	CASSVASNTLDTGELFF	TGTGCCAGCAGCGTAGCCTCCAACACCCTCGACACCGGGGAGCTGTTTTTT
once	.	TRBJ1-2	TRBV5-1	CASSVGQEKGYGYTF	TGCGCCAGCAGCGTGGGACAAGAGAAAGGCTATGGCTACACCTTC
once	TRBD2	TRBJ2-7	TRBV7-2	CASTVAGGREQYF	TGTGCCAGCACGGTAGCGGGGGGGCGAGAGCAGTACTTC
.	TRBD1	TRBJ2-2	TRBV2	CASSEVTGDTGELFF	TGTGCCAGCAGTGAAGTAACAGGGGACACCGGGGAGCTGTTTTTT
once	.	TRBJ2-2	TRBV11-2	CASSSRTGELFF	TGTGCCAGCAGCTCCCGCACCGGGGAGCTGTTTTTT
.	.	TRBJ1-4	TRBV30	CAWSEAGSNEKLFF	TGTGCCTGGAGTGAGGCAGGGAGTAATGAAAAACTGTTTTTT
.	.	TRBJ1-6	TRBV2	CASNLGPNSPLHF	TGTGCCAGCAACCTCGGACCTAATTCACCCCTCCACTTT
.	.	TRBJ2-4	TRBV2	CASSERVTGDIQYF	TGTGCCAGCAGTGAAAGAGTGACGGGAGACATTCAGTACTTC
few	.	TRBJ1-5	TRBV6-1	CASSEAWETTPQHF	TGTGCCAGCAGTGAAGCGTGGGAGACAACGCCCCAGCATTTT
.	TRBD1	TRBJ1-6	TRBV30	CAWSGDRDSPLHF	TGTGCCTGGAGTGGAGACAGGGATTCACCCCTCCACTTT
.	.	TRBJ1-1	TRBV5-1	CASSTRGPSNTEAFF	TGCGCCAGCAGCACCAGGGGTCCCTCGAACACTGAAGCTTTCTTT
.	TRBD2	TRBJ2-7	TRBV2	CASSYLAGADEQYF	TGTGCCAGCAGTTACCTAGCGGGAGCTGACGAGCAGTACTTC
.	TRBD2	TRBJ2-1	TRBV11-2	CASSFSGGSYNEQFF	TGTGCCAGCAGCTTCAGCGGGGGCTCCTACAATGAGCAGTTCTTC
.	.	TRBJ1-5	TRBV19	CASRMGDQPQHF	TGTGCCAGTAGGATGGGGGATCAGCCCCAGCATTTT
.	.	TRBJ1-6	TRBV2	CASSEGRLNSPLHF	TGTGCCAGCAGCGAGGGACGGCTTAATTCACCCCTCCACTTT
.	TRBD2	TRBJ2-1	TRBV11-3	CASSLPLAANEQFF	TGTGCCAGCAGCTTACCACTAGCGGCCAATGAGCAGTTCTTC
.	.	TRBJ1-5	TRBV28	CASRTELTAGGNQPQHF	TGTGCCAGCAGGACAGAATTAACAGCTGGAGGCAATCAGCCCCAGCATTTT
.	.	TRBJ1-3	TRBV5-5	CASSRQPSAASGNTIYF	TGTGCCAGCAGCCGTCAACCTTCCGCCGCCTCTGGAAACACCATATATTTT
.	TRBD1	TRBJ2-1	TRBV28	CASSLLSGTANNEQFF	TGTGCCAGCAGTTTACTCTCCGGGACAGCCAACAATGAGCAGTTCTTC
.	.	TRBJ2-7	TRBV11-2	CASSATQGLSYEQYF	TGTGCCAGCAGCGCAACACAGGGTCTCTCCTACGAGCAGTACTTC
.	.	TRBJ2-3	TRBV5-4	CASSLVGSTDTQYF	TGTGCCAGCAGCTTAGTGGGCAGCACAGATACGCAGTATTTT
.	.	TRBJ2-5	TRBV5-1	CASRRDLKETQYF	TGCGCCAGCAGGAGGGATCTTAAAGAGACCCAGTACTTC
.	.	TRBJ2-3	TRBV28	CASRSTGTSGDTQYF	TGTGCCAGCAGATCAACCGGGACCTCAGGAGATACGCAGTATTTT
.	.	TRBJ1-4	TRBV27	CASSPRWRGEKLFF	TGTGCCAGCAGTCCACGGTGGCGGGGTGAAAAACTGTTTTTT
.	.	TRBJ2-3	TRBV5-1	CASSLVPGTGTDTQYF	TGCGCCAGCAGCTTGGTACCGGGGACGGGCACAGATACGCAGTATTTT
.	.	TRBJ1-1	TRBV20-1	CSARGAGEAFF	TGCAGTGCGCGGGGGGCCGGCGAAGCTTTCTTT
.	.	TRBJ2-3	TRBV5-1	CASSWGTLRTDTQYF	TGCGCCAGCAGCTGGGGGACTCTCCGCACAGATACGCAGTATTTT
.	TRBD1	TRBJ1-6	TRBV28	CASSRDRGASPLHF	TGTGCCAGCAGTCGTGACAGGGGGGCTTCACCCCTCCACTTT
.	.	TRBJ1-3	TRBV30	CALSTGNTIYF	TGTGCCCTAAGCACTGGAAACACCATATATTTT
.	.	TRBJ1-2	TRBV4-1	CASSQVVGAPTYGYTF	TGCGCCAGCAGCCAAGTAGTGGGGGCCCCAACCTATGGCTACACCTTC
.	.	TRBJ1-1	TRBV19	CASSIDFGTEAFF	TGTGCCAGTAGTATAGATTTCGGGACTGAAGCTTTCTTT
.	.	TRBJ1-5	TRBV28	CASSARAPGAQHF	TGTGCCAGCAGTGCCCGGGCCCCTGGAGCCCAGCATTTT
.	TRBD2	TRBJ2-7	TRBV30	CAGGGGFYEQYF	TGTGCCGGTGGCGGGGGGTTCTACGAGCAGTACTTC
.	.	TRBJ2-5	TRBV2	CASSELYRIQETQYF	TGTGCCAGCAGTGAACTCTATAGAATCCAAGAGACCCAGTACTTC
.	TRBD1	TRBJ2-2	TRBV4-1	CASSQETHRGRSTGELFF	TGCGCCAGCAGCCAAGAAACCCACAGGGGACGAAGCACCGGGGAGCTGTTTTTT
.	.	TRBJ2-7	TRBV5-1	CASSFGTSYEQYF	TGCGCCAGCAGCTTTGGAACCTCCTACGAGCAGTACTTC
.	TRBD1	TRBJ1-1	TRBV7-2	CASSGQGAGGAFF	TGTGCCAGCAGCGGACAGGGGGCTGGCGGAGCTTTCTTT
.	.	TRBJ2-7	TRBV11-2	CASSLTGTYEQYF	TGTGCCAGCAGCTTAACAGGGACCTACGAGCAGTACTTC
.	TRBD1	TRBJ2-2	TRBV19	CASSIPNDRGLTTGELFF	TGTGCCAGTAGTATACCAAACGACAGGGGTCTTACCACCGGGGAGCTGTTTTTT
.	TRBD2	TRBJ2-1	TRBV6-4	CASPYLASGPPSSYNEQFF	TGTGCCAGCCCCTATTTGGCTAGCGGGCCCCCTAGCTCCTACAATGAGCAGTTCTTC
.	.	TRBJ1-2	TRBV10-3	CAISDPVSVGYTF	TGTGCCATCAGTGATCCGGTTTCAGTCGGCTACACCTTC
once	TRBD1	TRBJ2-2	TRBV27	CASSFPGAGTGGTGELFF	TGTGCCAGCAGTTTTCCAGGGGCCGGGACAGGGGGCACCGGGGAGCTGTTTTTT
.	TRBD1	TRBJ1-4	TRBV5-1	CASSRGQNEKLFF	TGCGCCAGCAGCAGGGGACAGAATGAAAAACTGTTTTTT
.	.	TRBJ2-7	TRBV6-1	CASRVFGGSYEQYF	TGTGCCAGCAGGGTGTTTGGAGGCTCCTACGAGCAGTACTTC
.	.	TRBJ1-2	TRBV6-6	CASSYPTGNRFGYTF	TGTGCCAGCAGTTACCCGACAGGAAATAGGTTCGGCTACACCTTC
.	.	TRBJ2-2	TRBV25-1	CASSERGAGELFF	TGTGCCAGCAGTGAACGAGGGGCCGGGGAGCTGTTTTTT
.	.	TRBJ1-3	TRBV7-9	CASSLGSPGNSGNTIYF	TGTGCCAGCAGCTTAGGTAGCCCAGGAAACTCTGGAAACACCATATATTTT
.	.	TRBJ1-1	TRBV6-5	CASSRGGVESTEAFF	TGTGCCAGCAGCCGGGGTGGAGTGGAGAGCACTGAAGCTTTCTTT
.	.	TRBJ1-2	TRBV18	CASSQGNYGYTF	TGTGCCAGCTCCCAGGGTAACTATGGCTACACCTTC